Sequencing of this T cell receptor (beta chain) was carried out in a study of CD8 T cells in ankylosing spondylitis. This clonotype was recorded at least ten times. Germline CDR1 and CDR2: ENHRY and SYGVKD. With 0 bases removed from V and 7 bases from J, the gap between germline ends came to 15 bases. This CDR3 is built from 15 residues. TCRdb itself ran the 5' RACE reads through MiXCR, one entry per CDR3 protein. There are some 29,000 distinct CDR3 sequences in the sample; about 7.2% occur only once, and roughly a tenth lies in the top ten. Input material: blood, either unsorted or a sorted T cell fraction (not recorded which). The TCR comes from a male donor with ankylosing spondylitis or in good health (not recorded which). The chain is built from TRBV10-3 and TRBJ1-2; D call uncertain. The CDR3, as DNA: TGTGCCATCAGTGAGTCGCGGGAGGGCGCGGGTGGCTACACCTTC. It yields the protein CAISESREGAGGYTF.